The 25 T cell receptor beta chains below all came from one sample that was sequenced in a study of CD4 T cells in relation to SARS-CoV-2 and coronaviruses. Measured with immunoSEQ multiplex PCR; TCRdb has only the in-frame clones, and not every one. There are about 60,000 clones in the sample; around 93% occur only once, and roughly 0.14% lies in the top ten. Before the COVID-19 pandemic, during about 2010-2018, CD4+ T cells were taken from unexposed donors. The sequencing sample was made of naive CD4+ T cells from PBMCs. As for subset: naive CD4+ T cells isolated by negative enrichment. Receptors originate from a human donor in good health.

The sample holds one count of this clone. The genes are TRBV28 and TRBJ2-3; perhaps TRBD1 as D (6 bases). V shed 5 bases and J shed 0 bases, with 15 bases lying between them. The germline V gene has CDR1 MDHEN and CDR2 SYDVKM. This CDR3 contains 16 residues. This chain's CDR3 is CASSIRQARSTDTQYF. The DNA of the CDR3 is TGTGCCAGCAGTATTAGACAGGCGAGGAGCACAGATACGCAGTATTTT.

The V call is TRBV18, the J call TRBJ2-7, with 7 bases identical to TRBD2. Germline V gene lookup returns CDR1 KGHSH and CDR2 LQKENI. The CDR3 runs to 17 residues. V shed 2 bases, J shed 5 bases, and the junction held 15 bases outside the gene matches. The CDR3: CASSPYETGGRENEQYF. CDR3 bases: TGTGCCAGCTCACCATACGAAACTGGCGGGAGAGAGAACGAGCAGTACTTC.

This chain links TRBV7-2 with TRBJ1-5; 9 bases are a match to TRBD1. CDR1 and CDR2 (germline): SGHTA, FQGNSA. This CDR3 region has 15 residues. The junction had 4 bases not matched to a gene; V was cut back by 3 bases and J by 4 bases. DNA of the CDR3: TGTGCCAGCAGCTTTACAGGGGGCCTTAATCAGCCCCAGCATTTT. Translating gives CASSFTGGLNQPQHF.

The chain uses TRBV7-9 and TRBJ2-7; TRBD1 is a possible D gene (5 bases). Germline values: CDR1 SEHNR, CDR2 FQNEAQ (reference sequence). V was pared by 1 base and J by 4 bases, with 14 bases between. The CDR3 is made up of 15 amino acids. The CDR3: CASSLDTAQVYEQYF. CDR3 bases: TGTGCCAGCAGCTTAGATACGGCACAGGTATACGAGCAGTACTTC.

V usage is TRBV19 and J usage is TRBJ2-1; 7 positions match TRBD1. This CDR3 has 14 residues. The germline CDR1 and CDR2 sequences are LNHDA and SQIVND (reference sequence). Unmatched junction bases numbered 3, after V lost 6 bases and J lost 1 base. The CDR3 coding sequence is TGTGCCAGTAGGACAGGGCCTTCCTACAATGAGCAGTTCTTC. Protein sequence: CASRTGPSYNEQFF.

The chain combines TRBV4-1 with TRBJ2-7, with D tentatively TRBD1 (5 bases). Germline lookup yields CDR1 MGHRA and CDR2 YSYEKL. The V gene lost 3 bases and the J gene lost 1 base, with 7 bases spanning the gap. This CDR3 spans 13 amino acids. Here the CDR3 DNA reads TGCGCCAGCAGCCACGACAGTTCCTACGAGCAGTACTTC. Its protein product is CASSHDSSYEQYF.

This chain joins TRBV28 and TRBJ2-1, with no clear D. The V end lost 7 bases, the J end lost 0 bases, and 10 bases lay between the germline ends. Per the germline V gene, CDR1 is MDHEN and CDR2 is SYDVKM. The CDR3 is 14 amino acids. CDR3 DNA: TGTGCCAGCAACTCTGGTAGCTCCTACAATGAGCAGTTCTTC. This gives the protein CASNSGSSYNEQFF.

As to this clone: The sample holds other DNA sequences that translate to the same CDR3. The V call is TRBV18, the J call TRBJ2-3; 12 positions match TRBD2. The ends lost 0 bases at V and 1 base at J; junction bases unmatched: 2. The CDR3 runs 17 residues. Germline assignment: CDR1 KGHSH and CDR2 LQKENI. The CDR3 loop reads CASSPPGLAGGTDTQYF. CDR3 nucleotides: TGTGCCAGCTCACCACCGGGACTAGCGGGTGGCACAGATACGCAGTATTTT.

This clone was detected a few times. The V call is TRBV3-1 (or the pseudogene TRBV3-2), the J call TRBJ1-5; a weak D match, TRBD1 (5 bases). The CDR3 runs to 13 residues. V shed 1 base and J shed 7 bases, with 8 bases lying between them. The germline V gene encodes CDR1 LGHDT and CDR2 YNNKEL (reference sequence). The DNA for the CDR3 is TGTGCCAGCAGCCAAGTGGGGGAACAGCCCCAGCATTTT. Protein sequence: CASSQVGEQPQHF.

V is TRBV28 and J is TRBJ2-5; TRBD1 matches at 7 bases. CDR1 and CDR2 from the germline V gene are MDHEN and SYDVKM. Trimming cost V 3 bases and J 5 bases; bases outside gene matches: 9. This CDR3 region has 15 residues. CDR3 residues: CASSLRQGLFETQYF. CDR3 DNA: TGTGCCAGCAGTTTGAGACAGGGCCTTTTTGAGACCCAGTACTTC.

V and J are TRBV29-1 and TRBJ2-3; 11 nucleotides match TRBD2. Germline V gives CDR1 SQVTM, CDR2 ANQGSEA. There are 14 residues in the CDR3. V lost 8 bases, J lost 3 bases, and 7 bases stayed unmatched. CDR3 in DNA: TGCAGCACCAAGACTAGCGGGACGACAGATACGCAGTATTTT. As protein: CSTKTSGTTDTQYF.

The rearrangement joins TRBV10-1 to TRBJ2-1; D perhaps matches TRBD1 (6 bases). The CDR3 length is 15 residues. Germline lookup yields CDR1 WNHNN and CDR2 SYGVQD (reference sequence). V was shortened by 4 bases and J by 4 bases, with 14 bases between the two germline ends. CDR3 nucleotides: TGCGCCAGCAGTGCCCTGACAGGCCCGTACAATGAGCAGTTCTTC. Its translation is CASSALTGPYNEQFF.

This clone was observed once. The rearrangement links TRBV18 to TRBJ1-2, with a possible D match to TRBD1 (5 bases). The V end lost 3 bases, the J end lost 4 bases, and 18 bases lay between the germline ends. This CDR3 contains 16 residues. CDR1 KGHSH and CDR2 LQKENI come from the germline V gene. The CDR3 loop reads CASSPFQGAGGYGYTF. The CDR3 DNA follows: TGTGCCAGCTCACCCTTCCAGGGAGCCGGCGGCTATGGCTACACCTTC.

The V and J genes are TRBV3-1 (or the pseudogene TRBV3-2) and TRBJ1-6, with D perhaps TRBD1 (6 bases). Trimming left V 4 bases short and J 1 base short, with 8 bases between. This CDR3 has 15 amino acids. Germline V gene data show CDR1 as LGHDT and CDR2 as YNNKEL (reference sequence). Here the CDR3 reads CASSRGTSYNSPLHF. CDR3 sequence (DNA): TGTGCCAGCAGCCGCGGGACATCCTATAATTCACCCCTCCACTTT.

V gene TRBV13 combines with J gene TRBJ1-1; no clear D gene. The germline V and J ends were trimmed by 3 bases and 6 bases, with 14 bases remaining between them. Germline loops: CDR1 PRHDT, CDR2 FYEKMQ (reference sequence). The CDR3 is 14 amino acids. DNA for the CDR3: TGTGCCAGCAGCTTCAGGAGGAATGGGGCTGAAGCTTTCTTT. Protein: CASSFRRNGAEAFF.

The chain is built from TRBV28 and TRBJ2-7, with a possible D match to TRBD2 (7 bases). The CDR3 is 16 residues long. CDR1 is MDHEN, CDR2 SYDVKM, per germline. V was shortened by 5 bases and J by 7 bases, with 24 bases between the two germline ends. CDR3 protein: CASSPHTGGGGSEQYF. The DNA of the CDR3 is TGTGCCAGCAGTCCTCACACGGGCGGGGGCGGCTCTGAGCAGTACTTC.

This chain uses TRBV2 with TRBJ1-3, with a possible D match to TRBD1 (6 bases). The germline gives CDR1 SNHLY, CDR2 FYNNEI. CDR3 length: 15 amino acids. The germline V and J ends were trimmed by 6 bases and 0 bases, with 12 bases remaining between them. The CDR3 DNA reads TGTGCCAGCAGCGAGGGACAAAGCTCTGGAAACACCATATATTTT. Translation gives CASSEGQSSGNTIYF. The full variable domain, in which reference TRBV2 and TRBJ1-3 provide the parts outside the CDR3, is EPEVTQTPSHQVTQMGQEVILRCVPISNHLYFYWYRQILGQKVEFLVSFYNNEISEKSEIFDDQFSVERPDGSNFTLKIRSTKLEDSAMYFCASSEGQSSGNTIYFGEGSWLTVV.

V usage is TRBV11-2 and J usage is TRBJ1-3; D ambiguous. CDR1 is SGHAT and CDR2 is FQNNGV in the germline V gene. The CDR3 consists of 15 residues. The V and J ends lost 0 bases and 0 bases respectively, with 6 bases between them. The CDR3 DNA reads as TGTGCCAGCAGCTTAGATCGAAGCTCTGGAAACACCATATATTTT. Protein: CASSLDRSSGNTIYF.

The J gene is TRBJ2-1, the V gene TRBV7-3, with D unclear. This CDR3 is built from 12 residues. V gave up 4 bases and J gave up 15 bases, with 16 bases separating them. Germline V lookup: CDR1 SGHTA, CDR2 FQGTGA. DNA of the CDR3: TGTGCCAGCAGCTCCCCGGCAGTGGGCTTGTTCTTC. It is translated as CASSSPAVGLFF. Looking up the rest from reference TRBV7-3 and TRBJ2-1 gives the full variable domain: GAGVSQTPSNKVTEKGKYVELRCDPISGHTALYWYRQSLGQGPEFLIYFQGTGAADDSGLPNDRFFAVRPEGSVSTLKIQRTERGDSAVYLCASSSPAVGLFFGPGTRLTVL.

The rearrangement joins TRBV5-1 to TRBJ1-3; 9 bases are shared with TRBD1. V lost 4 bases to trimming and J lost 4 bases; unmatched junction nucleotides: 9. Germline V lookup: CDR1 SGHRS, CDR2 YFSETQ. The CDR3 runs 16 residues. CDR3 nucleotide sequence: TGCGCCAGCAGCCACGGGGGACAGGGAGACGGAAACACCATATATTTT. Translation: CASSHGGQGDGNTIYF.

CDR3 sequence: CASSQAGGSIGYTF. CDR3 DNA sequence: TGTGCCAGCAGCCAAGCCGGCGGCTCAATTGGCTACACCTTC. The rearrangement uses TRBV3-1 (or the pseudogene TRBV3-2) and TRBJ1-2; D is ambiguous. Per the germline V gene, CDR1 is LGHDT and CDR2 is YNNKEL (reference sequence). The CDR3 has 14 residues. Trimming took 1 base from V and 7 from J, leaving 13 bases between them.

The chain links TRBV3-1 (or the pseudogene TRBV3-2) to TRBJ2-5; possibly TRBD1 for D (6 bases). There are 16 residues in the CDR3. The V gene lost 1 base and the J gene lost 4 bases, with 16 bases spanning the gap. Germline loops: CDR1 LGHDT, CDR2 YNNKEL (reference sequence). CDR3 protein: CASSQVIGTTRETQYF. The CDR3, as DNA: TGTGCCAGCAGCCAAGTAATCGGGACAACGCGAGAGACCCAGTACTTC.

The CDR3 sequence: CASSEGALAKNIQYF. The DNA of the CDR3 is TGTGCCAGCAGTGAAGGTGCTCTAGCCAAAAACATTCAGTACTTC. This chain uses TRBV6-1 with TRBJ2-4; D not resolved. The germline V gene encodes CDR1 MNHNS and CDR2 SASEGT. CDR3 length equals 15 residues. The V end was cut by 1 base, the J end by 0 bases, with 7 bases between.

This sequence joins TRBV5-1 and TRBJ2-7; TRBD1 agrees at 8 bases. CDR3 size: 12 residues. Looked up from germline, CDR1 is SGHRS and CDR2 is YFSETQ. With 7 bases clipped from V and 2 bases from J, the junction kept 2 bases outside the gene matches. The CDR3 spells CASGQGPYEQYF. In DNA form, the CDR3 reads TGCGCCAGCGGACAGGGACCCTACGAGCAGTACTTC.

The chain recombines TRBV10-3 with TRBJ1-1; the D is unclear. The V end lost 2 bases, the J end lost 1 base, and 8 bases lay between the germline ends. The CDR3 runs to 14 residues. Germline assignment: CDR1 ENHRY and CDR2 SYGVKD. CDR3 nucleotides: TGTGCCATCAGTGAGGGCAGGAGGAACACTGAAGCTTTCTTT. Residues: CAISEGRRNTEAFF.